These T cell receptor beta chains were read from a single sample in a study of blood T cell repertoires in COVID-19. TCRdb keeps only in-frame clones here, not all; method: immunoSEQ multiplex PCR. The table records about 51,000 clones, about four fifths of them present only once. The specimen sequenced was peripheral blood. The receptor source for this set is a man aged 50-59 years with acute or convalescent COVID-19. Both conserved end residues are part of each CDR3. The D gene is left open where the match is weak. Clone size is not always given. Where it is, it says once, few, many or a class for expanded clones.

TRBJ2-1 . TRBD1 TRBV7-6 TGTGCCAGCAGCGATCGATTGACAGGGAGTGAGCAGTTCTTC CASSDRLTGSEQFF
TRBJ1-4 . TRBD1 TRBV5-1 TGCGCCAGCAGCTTGGGGACAGGGGATAATGAAAAACTGTTTTTT CASSLGTGDNEKLFF
TRBJ2-6 . . TRBV19 TGTGCCAGTAGCAACCGACTGTACTCTGGGGCCAACGTCCTGACTTTC CASSNRLYSGANVLTF
TRBJ2-7 . TRBD1 TRBV9 TGTGCCAGCAGCGAATCCCGGGACAGGGGGTCGGAGCAGTACTTC CASSESRDRGSEQYF
TRBJ1-6 . . TRBV15 TGTGCCACCAGCAGTCGAGGAGGGGACCCCCTCCACTTT CATSSRGGDPLHF
TRBJ1-1 . TRBD1 TRBV7-9 TGTGCCAGCAGCTTAATCGTGAGACAGGGGGCGAAGAACACTGAAGCTTTCTTT CASSLIVRQGAKNTEAFF
TRBJ2-7 . . TRBV29-1 TGCAGCGCCAGGCGGGACCCTGCCTACGAGCAGTACTTC CSARRDPAYEQYF
TRBJ2-1 . . TRBV28 TGTGCCAGCACGACTCCGCCTACCTACAATGAGCAGTTCTTC CASTTPPTYNEQFF
TRBJ2-1 . . TRBV29-1 TGCAGCGTTGAAGATCCCGGGGGAGGGGGCTCCTACAATGAGCAGTTCTTC CSVEDPGGGGSYNEQFF
TRBJ1-1 . . TRBV2 TGTGCCAGCAGTGAACCTTTGGCGGCTGAAGCTTTCTTT CASSEPLAAEAFF
TRBJ2-1 . TRBD2 TRBV28 TGTGCCAGCAGTTCGATGGACAGTCGCCCCGGGACTAGCTATGAGCAGTTCTTC CASSSMDSRPGTSYEQFF
TRBJ2-1 . TRBD1 TRBV12-3/TRBV12-4 TGTGCCAGCACGCTCAGTACAGGGGATGAGCAGTTCTTC CASTLSTGDEQFF
TRBJ2-3 . TRBD2 TRBV2 TGTGCCAGCAGGGATACCATAGCGGGGGTAACCACATATACGCAGTATTTT CASRDTIAGVTTYTQYF
TRBJ2-7 . TRBD1 TRBV11-2 TGTGCCAGCAGCTTCACGGGACAGGGTAAAGACGAGCAGTACTTC CASSFTGQGKDEQYF
TRBJ2-7 . . TRBV27 TGTGCCAGCAGTTTATCAACAGGCTACTCCTACGAGCAGTACTTC CASSLSTGYSYEQYF
TRBJ1-2 . . TRBV9 TGTGCCAGCAGCTTCCGGACAGCGACTAACTATGGCTACACCTTC CASSFRTATNYGYTF
TRBJ1-1 once . TRBV2 TGTGCCAGCAGTGAAGCGCACCAGATAGAAGCTTTCTTT CASSEAHQIEAFF
TRBJ2-7 few TRBD1 TRBV7-9 TGTGCCAGCAGCTTAGTGGCAGGGGGCTCTCGCGAGCAGTACTTC CASSLVAGGSREQYF
TRBJ1-1 . TRBD1 TRBV6-6 TGTGCCAGCACTCGGACAGGCCCGAACACTGAAGCTTTCTTT CASTRTGPNTEAFF
TRBJ2-5 . . TRBV7-3 TGTGCCAGCAGCTCGGCAGGAGGATTCCAAGAGACCCAGTACTTC CASSSAGGFQETQYF
TRBJ1-1 . . TRBV6-4 TGTGCCAGCAGTGACTCTGAACGGACTGAAGCTTTCTTT CASSDSERTEAFF
TRBJ1-5 few TRBD1 TRBV30 TGTGCCTGGACAGGGGGCGCCGGTCAGCCCCAGCATTTT CAWTGGAGQPQHF
TRBJ1-1 . . TRBV14 TGTGCCAGCAGCCAAGATTGGGAGCAAGCTTTCTTT CASSQDWEQAFF